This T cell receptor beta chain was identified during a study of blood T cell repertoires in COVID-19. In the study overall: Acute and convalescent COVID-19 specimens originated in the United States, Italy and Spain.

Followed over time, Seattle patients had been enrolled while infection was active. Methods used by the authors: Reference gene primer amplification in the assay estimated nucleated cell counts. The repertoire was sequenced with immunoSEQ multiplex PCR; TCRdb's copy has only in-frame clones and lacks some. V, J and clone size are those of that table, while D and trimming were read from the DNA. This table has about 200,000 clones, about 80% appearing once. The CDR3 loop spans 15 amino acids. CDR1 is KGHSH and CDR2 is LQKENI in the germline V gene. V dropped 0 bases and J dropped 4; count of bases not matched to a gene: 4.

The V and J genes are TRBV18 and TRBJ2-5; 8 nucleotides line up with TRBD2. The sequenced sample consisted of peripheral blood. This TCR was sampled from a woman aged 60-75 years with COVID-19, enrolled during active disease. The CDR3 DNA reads TGTGCCAGCTCACCACCTGCTCTAGCGGGAGAGACCCAGTACTTC. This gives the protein CASSPPALAGETQYF.